The rows below give T cell receptor beta chains drawn from one sample of a study of T cells after yellow fever vaccination. TCRdb reprocessed the 5' RACE reads with MiXCR, giving one entry per CDR3 protein. The sample records hundreds of thousands of distinct CDR3 sequences, 13% being singletons. This sample comprised PBMCs, obtained on the day of the yellow fever booster vaccination. These receptors were collected from a man in his thirties or forties who received the YFV17D yellow fever vaccine. The CDR3 runs from the conserved cysteine through the conserved F or W. A D gene is named only where the DNA matches it firmly. Some rows mark clone size as missing; the rest say once, few, many or name a class of expanded clone.

v_gene,len,abundance,d_gene,j_gene,CDR3aa,CDR3nt
TRBV27,12,few,NA,TRBJ1-6,CASKYSNSPLHF,TGTGCCAGCAAATACTCAAATTCACCCCTCCACTTT
TRBV20-1,13,few,NA,TRBJ2-1,CSASGRSNNEQFF,TGCAGTGCTAGTGGGAGAAGTAACAATGAGCAGTTCTTC
TRBV5-1,12,many,NA,TRBJ2-7,CASRINGDEQYF,TGCGCCAGCCGAATTAACGGGGACGAGCAGTACTTC
TRBV5-1,14,NA,NA,TRBJ2-5,CASSTGMGGETQYF,TGCGCCAGCAGCACCGGTATGGGGGGAGAGACCCAGTACTTC
TRBV10-2,15,NA,TRBD1,TRBJ1-5,CASSEQGLVYQPQHF,TGCGCCAGCAGTGAACAGGGGTTGGTTTATCAGCCCCAGCATTTT
TRBV15,15,NA,NA,TRBJ2-3,CATSSRQGGADTQYF,TGTGCCACCAGCAGCCGACAGGGAGGGGCAGATACGCAGTATTTT
TRBV5-1,16,few,TRBD2,TRBJ2-1,CASGAGAAAAYNEQFF,TGCGCCAGCGGAGCGGGAGCCGCGGCAGCCTACAATGAGCAGTTCTTC
TRBV12-3/TRBV12-4,12,NA,NA,TRBJ2-2,CASTRVAGELFF,TGTGCCAGCACCCGGGTGGCCGGGGAGCTGTTTTTT
TRBV27,16,few,TRBD1,TRBJ1-6,CASRPTTGVRNSPLHF,TGTGCCAGCAGGCCTACGACAGGGGTCCGTAATTCACCCCTCCACTTT
TRBV4-3,14,NA,NA,TRBJ2-2,CASSQRITTGELFF,TGCGCCAGCAGCCAAAGGATAACGACCGGGGAGCTGTTTTTT
TRBV3-1,14,few,NA,TRBJ2-5,CASSPGGFQETQYF,TGTGCCAGCAGTCCCGGCGGCTTCCAAGAGACCCAGTACTTC
TRBV20-1,12,few,TRBD2,TRBJ2-7,CSASRGEREQYF,TGCAGTGCTAGCCGGGGGGAGCGCGAGCAGTACTTC
TRBV20-1,15,few,TRBD1,TRBJ2-2,CSAPVTGTGTGELFF,TGCAGTGCTCCCGTTACCGGGACAGGGACCGGGGAGCTGTTTTTT
TRBV6-1,16,NA,NA,TRBJ2-3,CASTYSNRVVSDTQYF,TGTGCCAGCACCTACAGTAACAGGGTTGTATCAGATACGCAGTATTTT
TRBV7-2,13,NA,NA,TRBJ1-6,CASSSVGGSPLHF,TGTGCCAGCAGCTCCGTAGGAGGTTCACCCCTCCACTTT
TRBV19,14,few,TRBD2,TRBJ2-2,CASSKSGITGELFF,TGTGCCAGTAGTAAAAGCGGGATCACCGGGGAGCTGTTTTTT
TRBV6-5,18,few,NA,TRBJ2-2,CASSYRGGLAANTGELFF,TGTGCCAGCAGTTACCGAGGGGGGCTAGCGGCGAACACCGGGGAGCTGTTTTTT
TRBV11-2,20,NA,TRBD1,TRBJ2-6,CASSSRLTGKMRSGANVLTF,TGTGCCAGCAGCTCCCGATTGACAGGGAAAATGCGCTCTGGGGCCAACGTCCTGACTTTC
TRBV7-9,12,NA,NA,TRBJ2-2,CASSWETGELFF,TGTGCCAGCAGCTGGGAAACCGGGGAGCTGTTTTTT
TRBV10-2,12,NA,NA,TRBJ2-5,CASMGPQETQYF,TGCGCCAGCATGGGGCCGCAAGAGACCCAGTACTTC
TRBV15,13,few,NA,TRBJ2-2,CATSREQGGELFF,TGTGCCACCAGCAGAGAGCAAGGCGGGGAGCTGTTTTTT
TRBV7-2,19,NA,TRBD2,TRBJ2-3,CASSLAPRGLASSTDTQYF,TGTGCCAGCAGCTTAGCGCCCAGAGGACTAGCCTCTAGCACAGATACGCAGTATTTT
TRBV5-1,15,NA,TRBD2,TRBJ2-1,CASSPSGRPPDEQFF,TGCGCCAGCAGCCCTAGCGGGCGCCCTCCGGATGAGCAGTTCTTC
TRBV5-1,15,NA,TRBD2,TRBJ2-1,CASSEGLANYNEQFF,TGCGCCAGCAGCGAGGGACTAGCGAATTACAATGAGCAGTTCTTC
TRBV29-1,14,few,TRBD2,TRBJ2-3,CSVGPGGGTDTQYF,TGCAGCGTGGGGCCTGGGGGGGGCACAGATACGCAGTATTTT
TRBV5-4,13,few,TRBD2,TRBJ2-1,CASSPAGGAGQFF,TGTGCCAGCAGCCCAGCGGGAGGAGCTGGGCAGTTCTTC
TRBV7-7,16,NA,NA,TRBJ2-2,CASSLTGLSNTGELFF,TGTGCCAGCAGCCTCACGGGACTCTCGAACACCGGGGAGCTGTTTTTT
TRBV20-1,11,NA,NA,TRBJ1-2,CSGGTYYGYTF,TGCAGTGGAGGGACATATTATGGCTACACCTTC
TRBV5-4,15,NA,TRBD1,TRBJ2-7,CASSEGQSEVYEQYF,TGTGCCAGCAGCGAGGGACAGTCGGAGGTTTACGAGCAGTACTTC
TRBV12-3/TRBV12-4,14,NA,TRBD2,TRBJ2-1,CASRLGLALNEQFF,TGTGCCAGCAGACTTGGACTAGCGCTTAATGAGCAGTTCTTC
TRBV2,13,NA,TRBD2,TRBJ2-7,CASKLGLRNEQYF,TGTGCCAGCAAACTGGGACTACGGAACGAGCAGTACTTC
TRBV28,15,few,TRBD2,TRBJ2-7,CASSAGRTISYEQYF,TGTGCCAGCAGTGCCGGGAGGACCATCTCCTACGAGCAGTACTTC
TRBV12-3/TRBV12-4,13,once,NA,TRBJ2-5,CASSPNRIKTQYF,TGTGCCAGCAGCCCCAACCGAATTAAGACCCAGTACTTC
TRBV28,12,NA,NA,TRBJ1-2,CASKQTHYGYTF,TGTGCCAGCAAGCAGACTCACTATGGCTACACCTTC
TRBV20-1,15,NA,NA,TRBJ1-3,CSARAGSNSGNTIYF,TGCAGTGCTAGAGCCGGGTCAAACTCTGGAAACACCATATATTTT
TRBV5-1,14,NA,NA,TRBJ2-7,CASNHGGRAYEQYF,TGCGCCAGCAACCATGGAGGACGGGCCTACGAGCAGTACTTC
TRBV7-7,13,NA,TRBD1,TRBJ2-2,CASRADRAGELFF,TGTGCTAGCAGAGCAGACAGGGCCGGGGAGCTGTTTTTT
TRBV25-1,15,few,NA,TRBJ1-6,CASRQLSSYNSPLHF,TGTGCCAGCAGACAACTCAGCTCCTATAATTCACCCCTCCACTTT
TRBV20-1,15,NA,TRBD1,TRBJ2-1,CSVEIRDRAYNEQFF,TGCAGTGTTGAGATCCGGGACAGAGCCTACAATGAGCAGTTCTTC
TRBV29-1,16,NA,TRBD2,TRBJ2-3,CSVEGLAGDSRDTQYF,TGCAGCGTTGAGGGACTAGCGGGAGATTCGAGAGATACGCAGTATTTT
TRBV18,14,NA,TRBD1,TRBJ2-1,CASSPLGQRNEQFF,TGTGCCAGCTCACCTCTGGGACAGCGAAATGAGCAGTTCTTC
TRBV29-1,15,NA,NA,TRBJ2-5,CSVNPHLRAGETQYF,TGCAGCGTAAACCCCCATTTAAGGGCCGGGGAGACCCAGTACTTC
TRBV10-3,13,many,NA,TRBJ2-1,CATKESSYNEQFF,TGTGCCACGAAAGAAAGCTCCTACAATGAGCAGTTCTTC
TRBV20-1,17,NA,TRBD2,TRBJ2-1,CSASALSGRAGDNEQFF,TGCAGTGCTAGTGCTCTTAGCGGGAGGGCAGGGGACAATGAGCAGTTCTTC
TRBV12-3/TRBV12-4,15,NA,NA,TRBJ2-1,CASSSMGVRINEQFF,TGTGCCAGCAGTTCAATGGGCGTCCGAATCAATGAGCAGTTCTTC
TRBV5-5,15,few,NA,TRBJ2-7,CASSFDGLSAYEQYF,TGTGCCAGCAGCTTCGACGGCCTCTCGGCCTACGAGCAGTACTTC
TRBV12-3/TRBV12-4,14,few,TRBD1,TRBJ1-1,CASSRGQGDRQAFF,TGTGCCAGCAGCAGGGGACAGGGGGATCGGCAAGCTTTCTTT
TRBV20-1,13,few,NA,TRBJ2-5,CSARAETVETQYF,TGCAGTGCTAGAGCTGAGACAGTAGAGACCCAGTACTTC
TRBV28,16,few,TRBD1,TRBJ1-2,CASSLLPTGTSYGYTF,TGTGCCAGCAGTTTACTTCCGACAGGGACCTCCTATGGCTACACCTTC
TRBV5-1,15,NA,TRBD2,TRBJ2-3,CASSGSSGNTDTQYF,TGCGCCAGCAGCGGATCTAGCGGAAACACAGATACGCAGTATTTT
TRBV7-7,13,few,NA,TRBJ2-1,CASSSDLYNEQFF,TGTGCTAGCAGCTCCGACCTGTACAATGAGCAGTTCTTC
TRBV6-1,14,NA,NA,TRBJ1-2,CASSLGGSNYGYTF,TGTGCCAGCAGTCTCGGGGGATCTAACTATGGCTACACCTTC
TRBV11-3,16,few,TRBD2,TRBJ2-4,CASSRLAGIAKNIQYF,TGTGCCAGCAGTCGTCTAGCGGGGATAGCCAAAAACATTCAGTACTTC